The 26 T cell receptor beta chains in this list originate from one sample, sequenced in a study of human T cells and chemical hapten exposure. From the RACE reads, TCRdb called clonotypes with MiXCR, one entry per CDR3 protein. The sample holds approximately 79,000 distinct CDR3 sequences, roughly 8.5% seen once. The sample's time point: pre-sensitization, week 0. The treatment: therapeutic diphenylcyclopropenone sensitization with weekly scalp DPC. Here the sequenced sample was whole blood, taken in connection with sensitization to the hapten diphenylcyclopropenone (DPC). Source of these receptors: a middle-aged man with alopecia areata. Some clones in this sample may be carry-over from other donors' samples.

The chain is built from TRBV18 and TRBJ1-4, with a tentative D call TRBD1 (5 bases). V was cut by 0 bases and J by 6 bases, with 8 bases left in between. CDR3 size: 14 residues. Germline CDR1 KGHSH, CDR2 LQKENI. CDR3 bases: TGTGCCAGCTCACCACCGGGACGGCATGAAAAACTGTTTTTT. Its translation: CASSPPGRHEKLFF.

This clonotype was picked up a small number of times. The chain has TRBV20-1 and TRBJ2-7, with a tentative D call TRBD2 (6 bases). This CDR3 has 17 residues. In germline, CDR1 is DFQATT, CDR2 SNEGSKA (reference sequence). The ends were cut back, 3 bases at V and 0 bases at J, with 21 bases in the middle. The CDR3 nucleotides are TGCAGTGCTAGCAAAGCGGGTTCCCCCTCAGGCTCCTACGAGCAGTACTTC. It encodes CSASKAGSPSGSYEQYF.

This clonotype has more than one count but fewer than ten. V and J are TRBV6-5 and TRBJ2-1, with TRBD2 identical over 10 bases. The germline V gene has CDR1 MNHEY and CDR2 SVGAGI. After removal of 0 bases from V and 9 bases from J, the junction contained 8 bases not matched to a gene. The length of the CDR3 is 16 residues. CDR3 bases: TGTGCCAGCAGTTACTCGACGGCTAGCGGGAGTGGTGAGCAGTTCTTC. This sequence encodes CASSYSTASGSGEQFF.

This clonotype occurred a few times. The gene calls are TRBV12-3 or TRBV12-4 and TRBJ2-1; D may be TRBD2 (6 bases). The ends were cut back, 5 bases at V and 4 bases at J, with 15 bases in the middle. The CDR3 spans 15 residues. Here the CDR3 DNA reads TGTGCCAGCAGTGTCGGGACTGGGCGATACAATGAGCAGTTCTTC. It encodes CASSVGTGRYNEQFF.

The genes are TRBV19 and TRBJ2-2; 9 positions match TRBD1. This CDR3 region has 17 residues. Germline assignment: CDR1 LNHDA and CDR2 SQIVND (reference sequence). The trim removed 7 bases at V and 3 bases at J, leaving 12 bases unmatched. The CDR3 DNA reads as TGTGCCAGTACCTTATCCGGACAGGGGAGCTACACCGGGGAGCTGTTTTTT. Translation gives CASTLSGQGSYTGELFF.

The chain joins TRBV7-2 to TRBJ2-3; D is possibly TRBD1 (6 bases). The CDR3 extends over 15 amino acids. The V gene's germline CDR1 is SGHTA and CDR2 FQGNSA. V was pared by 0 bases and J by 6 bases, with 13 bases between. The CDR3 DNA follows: TGTGCCAGCAGCTTAGCACAGACTGGGGGCGATACGCAGTATTTT. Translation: CASSLAQTGGDTQYF. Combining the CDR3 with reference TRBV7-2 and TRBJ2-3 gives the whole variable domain GAGVSQSPSNKVTEKGKDVELRCDPISGHTALYWYRQSLGQGLEFLIYFQGNSAPDKSGLPSDRFSAERTGGSVSTLTIQRTQQEDSAVYLCASSLAQTGGDTQYFGPGTRLTVL.

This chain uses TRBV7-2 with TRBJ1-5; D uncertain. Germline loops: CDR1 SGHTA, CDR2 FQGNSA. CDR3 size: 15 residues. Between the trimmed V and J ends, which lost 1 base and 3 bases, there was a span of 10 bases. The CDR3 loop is CASSLGGQANQPQHF. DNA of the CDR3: TGTGCCAGCAGCTTAGGAGGGCAGGCCAATCAGCCCCAGCATTTT.

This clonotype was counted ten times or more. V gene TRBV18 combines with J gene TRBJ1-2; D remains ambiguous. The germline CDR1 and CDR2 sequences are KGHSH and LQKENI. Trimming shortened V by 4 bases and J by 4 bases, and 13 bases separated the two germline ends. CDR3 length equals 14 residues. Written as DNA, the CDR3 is TGTGCCAGCTCACAATTCGAACAGTCCTATGGCTACACCTTC. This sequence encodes CASSQFEQSYGYTF.

The CDR3 coding sequence is TGTGCCAGCAGCTTAGACCATTACGAGCAGTACGTC. Residues: CASSLDHYEQYV. The genes are TRBV7-9 and TRBJ2-7; D remains unclear. Per the germline V gene, CDR1 is SEHNR and CDR2 is FQNEAQ (reference sequence). V shed 1 base and J shed 4 bases, with 5 bases lying between them. This CDR3 contains 12 residues.

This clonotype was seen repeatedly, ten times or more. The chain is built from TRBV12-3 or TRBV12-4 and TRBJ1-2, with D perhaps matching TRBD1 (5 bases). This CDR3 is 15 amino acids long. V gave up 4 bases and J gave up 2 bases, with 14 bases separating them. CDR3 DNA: TGTGCCAGCAGTTCCGAAGGGGAGGGGAACTATGGCTACACCTTC. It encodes CASSSEGEGNYGYTF.

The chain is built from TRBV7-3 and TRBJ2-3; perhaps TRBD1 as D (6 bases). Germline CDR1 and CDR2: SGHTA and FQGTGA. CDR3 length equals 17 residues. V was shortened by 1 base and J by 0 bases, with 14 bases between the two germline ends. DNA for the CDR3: TGTGCCAGCAGCTTAATAGGCAGGGGCCATAGCACAGATACGCAGTATTTT. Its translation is CASSLIGRGHSTDTQYF.

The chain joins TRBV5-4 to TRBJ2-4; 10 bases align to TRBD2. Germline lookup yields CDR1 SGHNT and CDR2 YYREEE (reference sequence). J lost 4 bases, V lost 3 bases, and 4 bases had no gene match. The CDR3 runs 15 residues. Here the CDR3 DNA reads TGTGCCAGCAGCTCTCTGACTAGCGGGAAAAACATTCAGTACTTC. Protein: CASSSLTSGKNIQYF. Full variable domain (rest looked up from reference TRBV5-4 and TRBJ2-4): ETGVTQSPTHLIKTRGQQVTLRCSSQSGHNTVSWYQQALGQGPQFIFQYYREEENGRGNFPPRFSGLQFPNYSSELNVNALELDDSALYLCASSSLTSGKNIQYFGAGTRLSVL.

Here the CDR3 reads CASSQRLAGVGPDTQYF. CDR3 bases: TGTGCCAGCAGCCAACGACTAGCGGGCGTGGGACCAGATACGCAGTATTTT. The chain is built from TRBV13 and TRBJ2-3, with TRBD2 matching 10 bases. Per the germline V gene, CDR1 is PRHDT and CDR2 is FYEKMQ (reference sequence). The V gene end was trimmed by 5 bases and the J gene end by 4 bases; junction bases not matched to a gene: 12. This CDR3 comprises 17 residues.

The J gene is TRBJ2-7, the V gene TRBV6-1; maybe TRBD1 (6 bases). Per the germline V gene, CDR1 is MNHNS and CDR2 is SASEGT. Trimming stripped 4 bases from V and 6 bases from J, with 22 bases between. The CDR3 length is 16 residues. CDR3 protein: CASSGSGQGLGGEQYF. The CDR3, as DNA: TGTGCCAGCAGTGGATCCGGACAAGGGTTAGGGGGCGAGCAGTACTTC.

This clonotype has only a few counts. This CDR3 reads CASLGGTDTQYF. CDR3 DNA sequence: TGCGCCAGCTTAGGGGGCACAGATACGCAGTATTTT. The chain recombines TRBV10-2 with TRBJ2-3; TRBD1 is a possible D gene (5 bases). Per the germline V gene, CDR1 is WSHSY and CDR2 is SAAADI. Trimming took 8 bases from V and 1 from J, leaving 7 bases between them. This CDR3 region has 12 residues.

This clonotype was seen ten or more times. The CDR3 nucleotides are TGTGCCACCAGAACGACAGGGACGGGCGAGCAGTACGTC. Protein sequence: CATRTTGTGEQYV. The chain couples TRBV6-2 or TRBV6-3 to TRBJ2-7, with 7 bases that match TRBD1. V shed 10 bases and J 6 bases; nucleotides not matched to a gene: 12. Germline CDR1 and CDR2: MNHEY and SVGEGT. This CDR3 comprises 13 residues.

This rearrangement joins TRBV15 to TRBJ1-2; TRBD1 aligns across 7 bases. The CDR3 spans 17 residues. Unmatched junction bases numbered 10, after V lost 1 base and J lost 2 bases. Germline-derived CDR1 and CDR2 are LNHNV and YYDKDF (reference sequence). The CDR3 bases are TGTGCCACCAGCAGAGGGCCCGGGACAGAGAGAAACTATGGCTACACCTTC. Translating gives CATSRGPGTERNYGYTF.

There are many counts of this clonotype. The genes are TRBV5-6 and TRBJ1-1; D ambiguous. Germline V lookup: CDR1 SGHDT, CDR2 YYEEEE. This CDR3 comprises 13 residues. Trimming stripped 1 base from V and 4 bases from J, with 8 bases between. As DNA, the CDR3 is TGTGCCAGCAGCTTGATTGGTGGCACTGAAGCTTTCTTT. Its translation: CASSLIGGTEAFF.

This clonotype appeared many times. The CDR3 bases are TGCAGTGCCCCACGGCCAGCGGGAGGGCCTGGCGGGGAGCTGTTTTTT. Translating it yields CSAPRPAGGPGGELFF. The chain uses TRBV20-1 and TRBJ2-2; 10 bases are shared with TRBD2. Germline CDR1 and CDR2: DFQATT and SNEGSKA (reference sequence). V was pared by 6 bases and J by 7 bases, with 14 bases of the junction left unmatched. CDR3 length: 16 amino acids.

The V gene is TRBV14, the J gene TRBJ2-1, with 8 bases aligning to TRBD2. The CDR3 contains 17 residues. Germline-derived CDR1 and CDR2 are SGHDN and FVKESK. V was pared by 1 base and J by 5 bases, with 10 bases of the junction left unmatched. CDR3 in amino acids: CASSQGKLADKNNEQFF. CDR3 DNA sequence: TGTGCCAGCAGCCAAGGAAAACTAGCGGATAAGAACAATGAGCAGTTCTTC.

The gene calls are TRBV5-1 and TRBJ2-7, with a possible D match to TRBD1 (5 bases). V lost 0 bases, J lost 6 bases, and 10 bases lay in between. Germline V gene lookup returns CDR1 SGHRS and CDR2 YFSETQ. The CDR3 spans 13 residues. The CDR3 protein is CASSLDRLGEQYF. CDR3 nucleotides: TGCGCCAGCAGCTTGGACAGGTTGGGCGAGCAGTACTTC.

DNA for the CDR3: TGTGCCAGCAGCTTCTACAGACAAGAGACCCAGTACTTC. Residues: CASSFYRQETQYF. The J gene is TRBJ2-5, the V gene TRBV5-6; D ambiguous. The length of the CDR3 is 13 residues. The germline gives CDR1 SGHDT, CDR2 YYEEEE. Trimming removed 2 bases at V and 2 bases at J, with 7 bases between. Combining the CDR3 with reference TRBV5-6 and TRBJ2-5 gives the whole variable domain DAGVTQSPTHLIKTRGQQVTLRCSPKSGHDTVSWYQQALGQGPQFIFQYYEEEERQRGNFPDRFSGHQFPNYSSELNVNALLLGDSALYLCASSFYRQETQYFGPGTRLLVL.

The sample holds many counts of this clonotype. The DNA for the CDR3 is TGTGCCAGCAGTTCTCCAACAGGGAGCACTGAAGCTTTCTTT. Translation gives CASSSPTGSTEAFF. V usage is TRBV27 and J usage is TRBJ1-1; TRBD1 might be the D (6 bases). V dropped 4 bases and J dropped 4 bases, with 13 bases sitting between them. Looked up from germline, CDR1 is MNHEY and CDR2 is SMNVEV (reference sequence). There are 14 residues in the CDR3.

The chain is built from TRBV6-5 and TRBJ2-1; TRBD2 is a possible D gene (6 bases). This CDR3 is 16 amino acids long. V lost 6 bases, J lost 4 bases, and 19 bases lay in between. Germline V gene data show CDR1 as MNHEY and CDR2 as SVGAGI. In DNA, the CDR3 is TGTGCCAGCAGCCGCTCCGGGGGAACGGTATACAATGAGCAGTTCTTC. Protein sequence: CASSRSGGTVYNEQFF.

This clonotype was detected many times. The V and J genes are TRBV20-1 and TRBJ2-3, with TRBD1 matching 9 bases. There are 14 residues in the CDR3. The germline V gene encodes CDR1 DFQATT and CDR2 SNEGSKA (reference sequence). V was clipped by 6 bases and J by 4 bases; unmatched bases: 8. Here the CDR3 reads CSAQQGARSDTQYF. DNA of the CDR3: TGCAGTGCCCAACAGGGGGCTCGTTCAGATACGCAGTATTTT.

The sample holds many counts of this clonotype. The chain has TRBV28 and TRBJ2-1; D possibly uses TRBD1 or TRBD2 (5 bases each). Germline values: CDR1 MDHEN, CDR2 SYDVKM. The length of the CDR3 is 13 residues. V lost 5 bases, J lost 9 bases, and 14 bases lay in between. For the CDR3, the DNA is TGTGCCAGCAGTGCCGGGACCCCAAGTGAGCAGTTCTTC. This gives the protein CASSAGTPSEQFF.